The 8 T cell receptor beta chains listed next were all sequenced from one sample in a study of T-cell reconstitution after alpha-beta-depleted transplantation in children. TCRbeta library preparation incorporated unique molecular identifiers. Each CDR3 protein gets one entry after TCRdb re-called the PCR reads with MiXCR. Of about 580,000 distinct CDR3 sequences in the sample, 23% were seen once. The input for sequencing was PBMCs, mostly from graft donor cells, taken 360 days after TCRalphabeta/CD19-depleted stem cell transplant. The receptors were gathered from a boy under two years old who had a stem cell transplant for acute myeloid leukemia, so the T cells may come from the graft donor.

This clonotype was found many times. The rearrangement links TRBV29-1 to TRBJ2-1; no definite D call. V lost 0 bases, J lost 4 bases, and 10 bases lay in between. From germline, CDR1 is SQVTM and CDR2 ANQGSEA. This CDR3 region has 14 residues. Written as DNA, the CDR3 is TGCAGCGTTGAAGATCAAGGGCCTTACAATGAGCAGTTCTTC. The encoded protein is CSVEDQGPYNEQFF.

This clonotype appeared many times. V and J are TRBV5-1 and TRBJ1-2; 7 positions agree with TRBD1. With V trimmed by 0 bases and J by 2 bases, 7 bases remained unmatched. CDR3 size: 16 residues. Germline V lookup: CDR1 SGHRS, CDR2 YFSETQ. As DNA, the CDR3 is TGCGCCAGCAGCTTGGAACCGACAGGGAGGAACTATGGCTACACCTTC. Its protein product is CASSLEPTGRNYGYTF. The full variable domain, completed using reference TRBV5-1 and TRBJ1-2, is KAGVTQTPRYLIKTRGQQVTLSCSPISGHRSVSWYQQTPGQGLQFLFEYFSETQRNKGNFPGRFSGRQFSNSRSEMNVSTLELGDSALYLCASSLEPTGRNYGYTFGSGTRLTVV.

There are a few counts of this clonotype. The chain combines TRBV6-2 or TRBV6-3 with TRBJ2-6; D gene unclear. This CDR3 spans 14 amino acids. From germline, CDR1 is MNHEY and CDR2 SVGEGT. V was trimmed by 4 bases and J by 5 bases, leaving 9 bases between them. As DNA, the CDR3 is TGTGCCAGCAGTTTGGCTTATAGGGCCAACGTCCTGACTTTC. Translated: CASSLAYRANVLTF.

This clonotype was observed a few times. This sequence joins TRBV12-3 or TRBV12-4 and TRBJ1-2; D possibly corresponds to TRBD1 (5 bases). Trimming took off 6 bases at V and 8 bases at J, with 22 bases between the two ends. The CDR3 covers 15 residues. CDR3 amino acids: CASSSGGRRSLGYTF. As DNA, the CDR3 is TGTGCCAGCAGCTCCGGGGGTCGTAGGAGTTTGGGCTACACCTTC.

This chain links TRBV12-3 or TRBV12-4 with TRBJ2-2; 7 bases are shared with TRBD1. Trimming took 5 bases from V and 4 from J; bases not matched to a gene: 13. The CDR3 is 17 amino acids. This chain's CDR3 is CASSLMGTGVGTGELFF. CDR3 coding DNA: TGTGCCAGCAGTCTTATGGGAACAGGGGTGGGCACCGGGGAGCTGTTTTTT.

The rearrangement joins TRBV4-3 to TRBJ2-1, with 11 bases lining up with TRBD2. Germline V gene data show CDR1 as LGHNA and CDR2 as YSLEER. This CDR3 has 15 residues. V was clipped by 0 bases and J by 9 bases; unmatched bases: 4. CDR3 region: CASSQEGLAAREQFF. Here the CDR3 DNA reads TGCGCCAGCAGCCAAGAGGGACTAGCGGCGCGTGAGCAGTTCTTC.

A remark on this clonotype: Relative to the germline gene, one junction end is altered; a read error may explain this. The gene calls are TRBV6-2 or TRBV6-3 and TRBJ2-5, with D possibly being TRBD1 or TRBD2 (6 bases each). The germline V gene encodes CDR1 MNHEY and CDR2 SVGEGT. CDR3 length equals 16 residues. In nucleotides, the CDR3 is TGTGCCAGCAGTGACCCTATACGGGGGCTGCAAGAGACCCAGAACTTC. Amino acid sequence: CASSDPIRGLQETQNF.

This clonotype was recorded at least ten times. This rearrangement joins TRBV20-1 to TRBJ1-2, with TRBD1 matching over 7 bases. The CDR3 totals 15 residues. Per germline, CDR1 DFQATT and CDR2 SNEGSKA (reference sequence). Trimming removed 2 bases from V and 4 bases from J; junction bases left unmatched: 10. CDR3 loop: CSARPWPGQTYGYTF. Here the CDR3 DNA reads TGCAGTGCTAGACCATGGCCGGGACAGACCTATGGCTACACCTTC.